Listed below are T cell receptor beta chains from one sample, sequenced in a study of regulatory T cells in long-lasting Graves disease. TCRdb fed the multiplex PCR reads into MiXCR, producing one record per CDR3 protein. This table holds 600,000 to 800,000 distinct CDR3 sequences, about 30% found once. The sample here was peripheral blood mononuclear cells (PBMCs), taken when the disease was refractory, from a patient treated with antithyroid drugs. The origin of the receptors is a female donor with Graves disease. CDR3s include the opening cysteine and the closing phenylalanine or tryptophan. Each record gives: D gene, J gene, clone size, V gene, CDR3 protein, CDR3 DNA. A D gene is named only where the DNA matches it firmly. Size is stated for part of the rows, as once, few or many counts, or as a class when the clone is expanded.

>.|TRBJ1-5|few|TRBV19
CASLSGGRGLGNQPQHF
TGTGCCAGTCTCTCTGGGGGCAGGGGCTTGGGCAATCAGCCCCAGCATTTT
>TRBD2|TRBJ2-2|many|TRBV2
CAGSRGRADGELFF
TGTGCCGGATCCCGCGGGAGGGCCGACGGGGAGCTGTTTTTT
>TRBD1|TRBJ1-1|few|TRBV13
CASSATLGTGGAEAFF
TGTGCCAGCAGCGCTACCCTCGGGACAGGGGGGGCTGAAGCTTTCTTT
>TRBD2|TRBJ2-2|few|TRBV6-2/TRBV6-3
CASSEPAGGISTGELFF
TGTGCCAGCAGTGAACCGGCCGGGGGGATATCCACCGGGGAGCTGTTTTTT
>.|TRBJ2-6|.|TRBV5-4
CASSLGGSGFSGANVLTF
TGTGCCAGCAGCTTGGGGGGTAGCGGTTTCTCTGGGGCCAACGTCCTGACTTTC
>TRBD1|TRBJ1-2|.|TRBV3-1
CASSQVSRRTGSRYTF
TGTGCCAGCAGCCAAGTATCCCGCCGGACAGGGAGTCGTTACACCTTC
>.|TRBJ1-5|few|TRBV12-3/TRBV12-4
CASSLGVRPRNQPQHF
TGTGCCAGCAGTTTAGGGGTAAGGCCCCGCAATCAGCCCCAGCATTTT
>.|TRBJ1-2|.|TRBV18
CASSPTQGNLGYTF
TGTGCCAGCTCACCGACTCAGGGGAATCTTGGCTACACCTTC
>.|TRBJ2-7|.|TRBV5-5
CASSSPLASYEQYF
TGTGCCAGCAGCTCACCTCTGGCCTCCTACGAGCAGTACTTC
>.|TRBJ1-1|few|TRBV2
CASSVGLGGAVVKTEAFF
TGTGCCAGCAGCGTGGGGTTGGGAGGGGCAGTTGTGAAAACTGAAGCTTTCTTT
>.|TRBJ1-1|.|TRBV15
CATSRKKTDMNTEAFF
TGTGCCACCAGCAGAAAAAAGACAGACATGAACACTGAAGCTTTCTTT
>.|TRBJ1-1|few|TRBV10-2
CASSLKPRDTEAFF
TGCGCCAGCAGTCTAAAACCCCGGGACACTGAAGCTTTCTTT
>TRBD2|TRBJ2-2|.|TRBV12-3/TRBV12-4
CASSQIGRAWGAGELFF
TGTGCCAGCAGCCAAATCGGGAGGGCCTGGGGGGCCGGGGAGCTGTTTTTT
>TRBD1|TRBJ2-7|.|TRBV27
CASSLSPGQGYEQYF
TGTGCCAGCAGTTTATCGCCGGGACAGGGTTACGAGCAGTACTTC
>TRBD2|TRBJ2-2|.|TRBV11-2
CASSWLAGDNTGELFF
TGTGCCAGCAGCTGGCTAGCGGGAGACAACACCGGGGAGCTGTTTTTT
>.|TRBJ1-1|.|TRBV7-3
CASSLIGGLGMNTEAFF
TGTGCCAGCAGCTTAATAGGGGGACTTGGCATGAACACTGAAGCTTTCTTT
>.|TRBJ2-2|.|TRBV25-1
CASRGSTGELFF
TGTGCCAGCAGGGGAAGCACCGGGGAGCTGTTTTTT
>.|TRBJ1-6|few|TRBV7-9
CASSPGADNSPLHF
TGTGCCAGCAGCCCCGGGGCGGATAATTCACCCCTCCACTTT
>.|TRBJ1-4|many|TRBV12-3/TRBV12-4
CASRAGVSNEKLFF
TGTGCCAGCAGGGCGGGCGTCTCCAATGAAAAACTGTTTTTT
>.|TRBJ2-7|.|TRBV4-1
CASSQNLAATYEQYF
TGCGCCAGCAGCCAAAATCTAGCCGCTACCTACGAGCAGTACTTC
>.|TRBJ1-5|many|TRBV12-3/TRBV12-4
CASSLSGQPQHF
TGTGCCAGCAGCTTGTCTGGGCAGCCCCAGCATTTT
>TRBD1|TRBJ1-2|.|TRBV12-3/TRBV12-4
CASSLRQGTNCGYTF
TGTGCCAGCAGTTTACGACAGGGGACTAACTGTGGCTACACCTTC
>TRBD1|TRBJ1-1|.|TRBV29-1
CSVGGGTAATEAFF
TGCAGCGTTGGGGGAGGGACAGCAGCCACTGAAGCTTTCTTT
>.|TRBJ1-6|.|TRBV27
CASRYAGGTSPLHF
TGTGCCAGCAGATATGCTGGGGGCACCTCACCCCTCCACTTT
>.|TRBJ2-7|.|TRBV7-2
CASSSYRGTYEQYF
TGTGCCAGCAGCTCCTACCGGGGCACCTACGAGCAGTACTTC
>.|TRBJ1-3|.|TRBV10-1
CASSESTRPGNTIYF
TGCGCCAGCAGTGAGTCTACCCGCCCGGGAAACACCATATATTTT
>.|TRBJ2-7|.|TRBV3-1
CASSQEGREQYF
TGTGCCAGCAGCCAAGAGGGGAGGGAGCAGTACTTC
>.|TRBJ1-6|once|TRBV19
CASSIGNLRGNSPLHF
TGTGCCAGTAGTATCGGGAACCTCCGGGGTAATTCACCCCTCCACTTT
>.|TRBJ1-5|.|TRBV10-3
CAISPGGNQPQHF
TGTGCCATCAGTCCAGGCGGCAATCAGCCCCAGCATTTT
>TRBD1|TRBJ1-6|few|TRBV7-2
CASSITGDSPLHF
TGTGCCAGCAGCATAACAGGGGACTCACCCCTCCACTTT
>.|TRBJ1-1|many|TRBV5-1
CASSSGQLNTEAFF
TGTGCCAGCAGTTCTGGACAGCTGAACACTGAAGCTTTCTTT
>TRBD2|TRBJ2-7|many|TRBV7-3
CASSIAGGEQYF
TGTGCCAGCAGTATAGCGGGAGGCGAGCAGTACTTC
>.|TRBJ1-1|.|TRBV18
CASSPSLTTLGTEAFF
TGTGCCAGCTCACCCTCCCTCACCACCCTGGGGACTGAAGCTTTCTTT
>.|TRBJ2-7|few|TRBV19
CASSIGGGDKMSSYEQYF
TGTGCCAGTAGTATAGGCGGAGGGGACAAAATGAGCTCCTACGAGCAGTACTTC
>TRBD1|TRBJ1-4|.|TRBV12-3/TRBV12-4
CASSGTGINEKLFF
TGTGCCAGCAGTGGGACAGGGATTAATGAAAAACTGTTTTTT
>TRBD1|TRBJ1-5|.|TRBV19
CASTPGTGIQPQHF
TGTGCCAGTACTCCCGGGACAGGGATTCAGCCCCAGCATTTT
>TRBD1|TRBJ1-5|.|TRBV6-5
CASSYGQGGRPQHF
TGTGCCAGCAGTTACGGACAGGGTGGGCGGCCCCAGCATTTT
>.|TRBJ1-2|.|TRBV20-1
CSALRDIGYTF
TGCAGTGCTCTCCGGGACATCGGCTACACCTTC
>TRBD1|TRBJ1-1|few|TRBV29-1
CSVHGQGNTEAFF
TGCAGCGTCCACGGACAGGGGAACACTGAAGCTTTCTTT
>.|TRBJ1-2|many|TRBV2
CASKDGRFNYGYTF
TGTGCCAGCAAAGATGGACGTTTTAACTATGGCTACACCTTC
>.|TRBJ2-5|many|TRBV12-3/TRBV12-4
CASTSDGAGKETQYF
TGTGCCAGCACCTCGGACGGCGCGGGTAAAGAGACCCAGTACTTC
>.|TRBJ2-7|few|TRBV18
CASSPLRTSYEQYF
TGTGCCAGCTCACCACTGAGAACCTCCTACGAGCAGTACTTC
>.|TRBJ1-1|few|TRBV30
CAWAPGGTEAFF
TGTGCCTGGGCCCCGGGGGGCACTGAAGCTTTCTTT
>.|TRBJ2-1|.|TRBV5-5
CASTLPGLPGNEQFF
TGTGCCAGCACCCTCCCGGGACTTCCGGGGAATGAGCAGTTCTTC
>.|TRBJ1-2|.|TRBV4-1
CASSQPTSRYGYTF
TGCGCCAGCAGCCAACCCACATCTCGCTATGGCTACACCTTC
>TRBD2|TRBJ2-5|.|TRBV20-1
CSARIAGETQYF
TGCAGTGCTAGAATAGCGGGAGAGACCCAGTACTTC
>TRBD1|TRBJ2-2|many|TRBV6-1
CASRGQGAVVTGELFF
TGTGCCAGCAGAGGACAGGGGGCGGTGGTCACCGGGGAGCTGTTTTTT
>.|TRBJ2-1|.|TRBV6-5
CASSYEGGFDNEQFF
TGTGCCAGCAGTTACGAGGGGGGGTTCGACAATGAGCAGTTCTTC
>.|TRBJ2-7|few|TRBV6-9
CASSSSPGSSYEQYF
TGTGCCAGCAGTTCTTCCCCAGGGTCTAGTTACGAGCAGTACTTC
>TRBD1|TRBJ1-2|.|TRBV27
CASRRQGFSYGYTF
TGTGCCAGCAGGAGACAGGGATTCTCCTATGGCTACACCTTC
>.|TRBJ1-1|few|TRBV30
CAWSAREEAFF
TGTGCCTGGAGTGCTAGGGAAGAAGCTTTCTTT